This entry lists 26 T cell receptor beta chains sequenced from one sample in a study of T cell responses to AZD1222 COVID-19 vaccine. Profiled with immunoSEQ multiplex PCR; TCRdb holds only in-frame clones, not every one. Of 85,000 to 100,000 clones listed, approximately 90% were seen once; the top ten hold 20% to 25%. The sample here was peripheral blood, taken on day 0 of AZD1222 vaccination. All receptors come from an adult in good health.

The chain couples TRBV6-5 to TRBJ1-4; D not resolved. In germline, CDR1 is MNHEY, CDR2 SVGAGI. V lost 7 bases to trimming and J lost 1 base, with 10 bases between them. The CDR3 length is 14 residues. CDR3 sequence reads: CASTALGTNEKLFF. The CDR3 nucleotides read TGTGCCAGCACTGCCCTGGGAACTAATGAAAAACTGTTTTTT.

The chain employs TRBV9 and TRBJ1-1; no clear D gene. Trimming cost V 0 bases and J 1 base, with 7 bases left between them. The V gene's germline CDR1 is SGDLS and CDR2 YYNGEE. The CDR3 is 14 amino acids. The CDR3 region has the DNA TGTGCCAGCAGCGTAGATGGGTCGAACACTGAAGCTTTCTTT. Translating it yields CASSVDGSNTEAFF.

This clone was seen more than once but under ten times. The chain carries TRBV3-1 (or the pseudogene TRBV3-2) and TRBJ2-5, with 10 bases aligning to TRBD2. This CDR3 region has 14 residues. Germline CDR1 and CDR2: LGHDT and YNNKEL (reference sequence). Losses at the gene ends were 5 bases for V and 11 bases for J; bases not matched to a gene: 11. In DNA, the CDR3 is TGTGCCAGCAGCTACCGGACTAGCGGCGCTCTTCAGTACTTC. Its translation: CASSYRTSGALQYF.

The rearrangement links TRBV6-6 to TRBJ1-6; TRBD1 matches 8 bases. The V gene end was trimmed by 5 bases and the J gene end by 6 bases; junction bases not matched to a gene: 3. Germline loops: CDR1 MNHNY, CDR2 SVGAGI (reference sequence). The CDR3 sequence is 14 residues long. CDR3 sequence reads: CASSLDRANSPLHF. The CDR3 nucleotides read TGTGCCAGCAGTCTGGACAGGGCTAATTCACCCCTCCACTTT.

This chain uses TRBV25-1 with TRBJ1-2, with D possibly being TRBD1 (5 bases). The CDR3 sequence is 13 residues long. V was trimmed by 7 bases and J by 5 bases, leaving 14 bases between them. Germline CDR1 reads MGHDK; CDR2 reads SYGVNS. CDR3 nucleotides: TGTGCCAGCAAAGCCACAGGCGCGTATGGCTACACCTTC. It specifies CASKATGAYGYTF.

The chain joins TRBV5-1 to TRBJ2-3; D is unclear. Between the trimmed V and J ends, which lost 5 bases and 5 bases, there was a span of 6 bases. CDR3 length: 11 amino acids. Germline V gene sequence: CDR1 SGHRS, CDR2 YFSETQ. The CDR3, as DNA: TGCGCCAGCAGTGCGGAAGATACGCAGTATTTT. It is translated as CASSAEDTQYF.

This chain joins TRBV19 and TRBJ1-1; the match to TRBD1 covers 8 bases. Germline V gene data show CDR1 as LNHDA and CDR2 as SQIVND (reference sequence). The CDR3 spans 14 residues. J lost 7 bases, V lost 5 bases, and 9 bases had no gene match. CDR3 in DNA: TGTGCCAGTAGTGTTACCGGGACAGGAGTTGAAGCTTTCTTT. Protein: CASSVTGTGVEAFF. The full variable domain, with the rest looked up from reference TRBV19 and TRBJ1-1, is DGGITQSPKYLFRKEGQNVTLSCEQNLNHDAMYWYRQDPGQGLRLIYYSQIVNDFQKGDIAEGYSVSREKKESFPLTVTSAQKNPTAFYLCASSVTGTGVEAFFGQGTRLTVV.

The chain employs TRBV9 and TRBJ1-4, with D possibly matching TRBD1 (6 bases). This CDR3 is 15 amino acids long. Germline V gene lookup returns CDR1 SGDLS and CDR2 YYNGEE. V was cut by 1 base and J by 0 bases, with 7 bases left in between. CDR3 loop: CASSVSGATNEKLFF. The CDR3 DNA reads as TGTGCCAGCAGCGTATCAGGGGCAACTAATGAAAAACTGTTTTTT.

Here the CDR3 reads CASRTVMWGYTF. In DNA form, the CDR3 reads TGTGCCAGCAGAACTGTCATGTGGGGCTACACCTTC. This chain uses TRBV6-6 with TRBJ1-2, with D unresolved. The length of the CDR3 is 12 residues. Between the trimmed V and J ends, which lost 6 bases and 8 bases, there was a span of 13 bases. Germline V gives CDR1 MNHNY, CDR2 SVGAGI (reference sequence).

CDR3 DNA sequence: TGCGCCAGCAGCCTTCCGGGAGCGCGGAGTGAAAAACTGTTTTTT. Translating it yields CASSLPGARSEKLFF. This chain joins TRBV5-1 and TRBJ1-4, with unresolved D. Germline V CDR1 and CDR2: SGHRS, YFSETQ. V was trimmed by 4 bases and J by 7 bases, leaving 17 bases between them. This CDR3 spans 15 amino acids.

This CDR3 is CASSLGLSSYEQYF. The DNA for the CDR3 is TGTGCCAGCAGCCTAGGACTGAGCTCCTACGAGCAGTACTTC. This chain uses TRBV7-2 with TRBJ2-7, with D tentatively TRBD2 (5 bases). CDR1 is SGHTA and CDR2 is FQGNSA in the germline V gene. V was trimmed by 5 bases and J by 0 bases, leaving 11 bases between them. The CDR3 totals 14 residues.

The V gene is TRBV13, the J gene TRBJ1-2; a weak D match, TRBD1 (5 bases). There are 16 residues in the CDR3. Between the trimmed V and J ends, which lost 2 bases and 7 bases, there was a span of 20 bases. The V gene's germline CDR1 is PRHDT and CDR2 FYEKMQ (reference sequence). CDR3 DNA sequence: TGTGCCAGCAGCTTAAAGACGACGGGGGATCGGGGTGGCTACACCTTC. Residues: CASSLKTTGDRGGYTF.

CDR3: CASSRRMNTEAFF. CDR3 in DNA: TGTGCCAGCAGCCGTCGGATGAACACTGAAGCTTTCTTT. This rearrangement joins TRBV7-2 to TRBJ1-1; the D is unclear. Germline assignment: CDR1 SGHTA and CDR2 FQGNSA. The germline V and J ends were trimmed by 5 bases and 0 bases, with 7 bases remaining between them. This CDR3 has 13 residues.

This chain connects TRBV6-4 to TRBJ1-2; TRBD1 agrees at 7 bases. Germline trimming cut 7 bases from V and 6 bases from J; bases unmatched to any gene: 2. CDR1 and CDR2 (germline): MRHNA, SNTAGT. The CDR3 spans 11 residues. CDR3 coding DNA: TGTGCCAGCAAGGGGGCGGATGGCTACACCTTC. It encodes CASKGADGYTF.

This rearrangement joins TRBV1 to TRBJ2-5; whether TRBD2, the table's D call, matches the DNA was not checked. TRBV1 is deemed a pseudogene. The CDR3 length is 15 residues. CDR3 in DNA: TGCACCAGCAGCCAAGATCAGAGGGAGAAAGAGACCCAGTACTTC. Amino acid sequence: CTSSQDQREKETQYF.

This clone was detected only once. The rearrangement links TRBV7-2 to TRBJ2-3; D not resolved. The germline V gene has CDR1 SGHTA and CDR2 FQGNSA. Trimming cost V 0 bases and J 2 bases, with 0 bases left between them. The CDR3 runs to 12 residues. The chain's CDR3 is CASSLATDTQYF. Written as DNA, the CDR3 is TGTGCCAGCAGCTTAGCCACAGATACGCAGTATTTT. Together with reference TRBV7-2 and TRBJ2-3, the CDR3 gives the full variable domain: GAGVSQSPSNKVTEKGKDVELRCDPISGHTALYWYRQSLGQGLEFLIYFQGNSAPDKSGLPSDRFSAERTGGSVSTLTIQRTQQEDSAVYLCASSLATDTQYFGPGTRLTVL.

The rearrangement links TRBV5-4 to TRBJ2-3; 10 bases agree with TRBD2. Per germline, CDR1 SGHNT and CDR2 YYREEE (reference sequence). J lost 1 base, V lost 5 bases, and 7 bases had no gene match. The CDR3 consists of 16 residues. The chain's CDR3 is CASREAGTSGTDTQYF. The DNA of the CDR3 is TGTGCCAGCAGGGAGGCCGGGACTAGCGGCACAGATACGCAGTATTTT.

V and J are TRBV11-2 and TRBJ2-7, with 9 bases that match TRBD1. This CDR3 contains 15 residues. J gave up 0 bases and V 6 bases, and 6 bases lay outside the gene matches. Germline assignment: CDR1 SGHAT and CDR2 FQNNGV. CDR3 coding DNA: TGTGCCAGCAGACCACCGGGACAGGGCTCCTACGAGCAGTACTTC. Translation gives CASRPPGQGSYEQYF.

The chain carries TRBV9 and TRBJ2-5; 9 nucleotides align to TRBD1. The germline V gene encodes CDR1 SGDLS and CDR2 YYNGEE. Trimming at V came to 3 bases and at J to 2 bases, leaving 5 bases not matched to a gene. This CDR3 is 15 amino acids long. The CDR3 here is CASSAGGTGQETQYF. The CDR3 bases are TGTGCCAGCAGCGCCGGAGGGACAGGGCAAGAGACCCAGTACTTC.

This clone was counted once. This chain links TRBV18 with TRBJ1-1, with no clear D. Between the trimmed V and J ends, which lost 4 bases and 11 bases, there was a span of 14 bases. Germline CDR1 reads KGHSH; CDR2 reads LQKENI. The CDR3 length is 12 residues. Here the CDR3 reads CASSRQTEEAFF. The CDR3 DNA reads as TGTGCCAGCTCACGGCAGACCGAAGAGGCTTTCTTT. The whole variable domain, filled in from reference TRBV18 and TRBJ1-1, reads NAGVMQNPRHLVRRRGQEARLRCSPMKGHSHVYWYRQLPEEGLKFMVYLQKENIIDESGMPKERFSAEFPKEGPSILRIQQVVRGDSAAYFCASSRQTEEAFFGQGTRLTVV.

The genes are TRBV19 and TRBJ2-2, with 7 bases matching TRBD2. The trim removed 5 bases at V and 6 bases at J, leaving 3 bases unmatched. Germline V gives CDR1 LNHDA, CDR2 SQIVND (reference sequence). CDR3 length: 13 residues. For the CDR3, the DNA is TGTGCCAGTAGTGTGACTAGCTCCGGGGAGCTGTTTTTT. Protein sequence: CASSVTSSGELFF.

V gene TRBV29-1 combines with J gene TRBJ1-1; D may be TRBD1 (5 bases). This CDR3 contains 11 residues. Trimming took off 4 bases at V and 7 bases at J, with 10 bases between the two ends. Germline CDR1 reads SQVTM; CDR2 reads ANQGSEA. The chain's CDR3 is CSVVGRGEAFF. CDR3 sequence (DNA): TGCAGCGTTGTAGGAAGGGGTGAAGCTTTCTTT. The full variable domain, with the rest looked up from reference TRBV29-1 and TRBJ1-1, is SAVISQKPSRDICQRGTSLTIQCQVDSQVTMMFWYRQQPGQSLTLIATANQGSEATYESGFVIDKFPISRPNLTFSTLTVSNMSPEDSSIYLCSVVGRGEAFFGQGTRLTVV.

The chain recombines TRBV7-3 with TRBJ2-5; D is perhaps TRBD1 or TRBD2 (5 bases each). This CDR3 has 16 amino acids. Germline V CDR1 and CDR2: SGHTA, FQGTGA. Trimming removed 2 bases at V and 1 base at J, with 14 bases between. The CDR3 bases are TGTGCCAGCAGCTTATTTGGGACGCTTTCCCAAGAGACCCAGTACTTC. Translation: CASSLFGTLSQETQYF. Full variable domain (missing parts from reference TRBV7-3 and TRBJ2-5): GAGVSQTPSNKVTEKGKYVELRCDPISGHTALYWYRQSLGQGPEFLIYFQGTGAADDSGLPNDRFFAVRPEGSVSTLKIQRTERGDSAVYLCASSLFGTLSQETQYFGPGTRLLVL.

The chain combines TRBV4-3 with TRBJ1-4, with a tentative D call TRBD1 (6 bases). V lost 0 bases to trimming and J lost 4 bases, with 12 bases between them. Germline CDR1 is LGHNA and CDR2 is YSLEER. This CDR3 is 16 amino acids long. The CDR3 reads CASSQDHGQRNEKLFF. The CDR3 bases are TGCGCCAGCAGCCAAGATCATGGACAGCGTAATGAAAAACTGTTTTTT.

The chain uses TRBV20-1 and TRBJ1-6; D uncertain. The CDR3 loop spans 14 amino acids. Trimming pared 3 bases from V and 5 bases from J, leaving 11 bases between. CDR1 is DFQATT, CDR2 SNEGSKA, per germline (reference sequence). In DNA form, the CDR3 reads TGCAGTGCTAGTCCCCCGGTGGATAATTCACCCCTCCACTTT. It encodes CSASPPVDNSPLHF.

The chain uses TRBV19 and TRBJ1-4, with TRBD1 identical over 7 bases. The V and J ends lost 5 bases and 5 bases, in that order; junction bases with no gene match: 8. CDR3 length: 15 amino acids. CDR1 and CDR2 (germline): LNHDA, SQIVND (reference sequence). The DNA of the CDR3 is TGTGCCAGTAGTTTCCTTCAGGGGGGGAATGAAAAACTGTTTTTT. It yields the protein CASSFLQGGNEKLFF.